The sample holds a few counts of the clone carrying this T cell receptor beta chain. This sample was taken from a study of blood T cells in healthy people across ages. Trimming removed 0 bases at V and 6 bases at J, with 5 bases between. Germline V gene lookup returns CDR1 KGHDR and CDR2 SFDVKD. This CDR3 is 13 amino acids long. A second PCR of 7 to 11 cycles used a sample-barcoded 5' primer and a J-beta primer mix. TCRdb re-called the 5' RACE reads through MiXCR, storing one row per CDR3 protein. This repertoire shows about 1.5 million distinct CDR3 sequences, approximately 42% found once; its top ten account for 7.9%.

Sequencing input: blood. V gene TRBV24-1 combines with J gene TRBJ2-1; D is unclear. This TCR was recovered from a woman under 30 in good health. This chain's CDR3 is CATSDLDRNEQFF. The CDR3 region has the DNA TGTGCCACCAGTGATTTGGATCGCAATGAGCAGTTCTTC.